The present T cell receptor beta chain was sequenced within a study of T-cell memory formation after mild COVID-19. The study's findings and limits: Balance between CD4 and CD8 was seen in clones contracting day 15 to 85, and a CD4+ lean was seen in later expanders.

TCRdb re-called the 5' RACE reads with MiXCR, one entry per CDR3 protein. In the table there are roughly 280,000 distinct CDR3 sequences, 7.5% to 9.5% of which are singletons. This clonotype was detected only a few times. Its antigen is currently unknown. The V gene end was trimmed by 2 bases and the J gene end by 1 base; junction bases not matched to a gene: 2. This CDR3 has 15 amino acids. The germline CDR1 and CDR2 sequences are SGHRS and YFSETQ. Sequenced input: PBMCs or a T cell subset sorted from them (not recorded which). This clonotype was obtained from a man aged 18 to 30 who had mild COVID-19 (a few samples of this study predate the infection). Cell type and time point are not known. V is TRBV5-1 and J is TRBJ2-3, with 9 bases matching TRBD2. Written as DNA, the CDR3 is TGCGCCAGCAGCTTAAGCGGGGGGCGCACAGATACGCAGTATTTT. This codes for CASSLSGGRTDTQYF.